Below are 10 T cell receptor beta chains sequenced from a single sample in a study of tumor and adjacent non-tumor tissue in lung cancer listed by TCRdb under 2018. Bulk unsorted tissue served as the source for RNA extraction, and RNA quality was assessed using a NanoDrop ND-1000 and an Agilent 2100. Libraries were prepared through multiplex PCR. TCRdb shows the sequencer as Illumina HiSeq 2500. Following protocols modified from ARM-PCR, the researchers constructed TCRbeta libraries through three rounds of nested PCR with primers (Table S4). TCRdb applied fastp at Q25 and MiXCR to the public reads, then kept only in-frame beta chains. Each entry is one CDR3 protein sequence, shown with its most common DNA and genes. Within this sample are over 100,000 distinct CDR3 sequences, with approximately 71% of them counted one time only. Under 45% of the sample is taken by the ten largest. The sample taken for sequencing was lung tumor tissue. The receptor source for this set is a woman in her sixties with non-small cell lung cancer.

Turning to this clonotype: This may stem from a read error, because a much larger clone lies one nucleotide away. The V call is TRBV5-4, the J call TRBJ1-4; no clear D gene. Per the germline V gene, CDR1 is SGHNT and CDR2 is YYREEE (reference sequence). V shed 1 base and J shed 8 bases, with 9 bases lying between them. The CDR3 is 13 residues long. DNA of the CDR3: TGTGCCAGCAGCTTGATCCCGGGAGAAAAACTGTTTTTT. Translation: CASSLIPGEKLFF.

Comment on this clonotype: A read error may be the cause here, since a much bigger clone is one base away. The gene calls are TRBV12-3 or TRBV12-4 and TRBJ1-2, with D hard to call. There are 12 residues in the CDR3. In DNA, the CDR3 is TGTACCAGCAGTTTATCAGGCTATGGCTACACCTTC. Translating gives CTSSLSGYGYTF.

This clonotype was counted once. The rearrangement joins TRBV20-1 to TRBJ1-5; D not resolved. Germline CDR1 is DFQATT and CDR2 is SNEGSKA (reference sequence). This CDR3 is 13 amino acids long. Trimming stripped 8 bases from V and 9 bases from J, with 20 bases between. CDR3 coding DNA: TGCAGTACTCAATCCGATGACGGTCTGCCCCAGCATTTT. Protein: CSTQSDDGLPQHF.

This clonotype was counted only a few times. The CDR3 coding sequence is TGTGCCTGGAGTAGCGGCCGCTCCTACGAGCAGTACTTC. This translates into CAWSSGRSYEQYF. V usage is TRBV30 and J usage is TRBJ2-7; D might be TRBD2 (5 bases). Trimming cost V 2 bases and J 0 bases, with 8 bases left between them. This CDR3 spans 13 amino acids. CDR1 and CDR2 from the germline V gene are GTSNPN and SVGIG (reference sequence). Variable domain in full (rest from reference TRBV30 and TRBJ2-7): SQTIHQWPATLVQPVGSPLSLECTVEGTSNPNLYWYRQAAGRGLQLLFYSVGIGQISSEVPQNLSASRPQDRQFILSSKKLLLSDSGFYLCAWSSGRSYEQYFGPGTRLTVT.

Turning to this clonotype: A read error may be the cause here, since a much bigger clone is one base away. This chain joins TRBV4-3 and TRBJ1-4; no reliable D call. Trimming pared 0 bases from V and 2 bases from J, leaving 10 bases between. Per germline, CDR1 LGHNA and CDR2 YSLEER. This CDR3 region has 16 residues. CDR3 loop: CASSQDARMTNEKLFF. In DNA form, the CDR3 reads TGCGCCAGCAGCCAAGATGCGAGGATGACTAATGAAAAACTGTTTTTT.

With respect to this clonotype: This could be a read error, since a much larger clone is one nucleotide away. The genes are TRBV5-5 and TRBJ2-3; 13 bases fit TRBD2. This CDR3 spans 15 amino acids. V trimming: 2 bases; J trimming: 11 bases; junction bases outside the gene matches: 8. The germline CDR1 and CDR2 sequences are SGHKS and YYEKEE (reference sequence). The CDR3 DNA sequence: TGTGCCAGCAGCTTACTAGCGGGGGGGCTTAATATGCAGTATTTT. This encodes CASSLLAGGLNMQYF.

This clonotype showed up just a few times. The genes are TRBV5-8 and TRBJ1-4; no firm D call. Germline CDR1 and CDR2: SGHTS and YDEGEE. V was pared by 1 base and J by 0 bases, with 4 bases between. CDR3 length equals 14 residues. The CDR3 region is CASSLLSTNEKLFF. Written as DNA, the CDR3 is TGTGCCAGCAGCTTGTTATCAACTAATGAAAAACTGTTTTTT.

This chain links TRBV6-2 or TRBV6-3 with TRBJ1-1, with D unclear. The CDR3 consists of 13 residues. The V and J ends lost 3 bases and 6 bases respectively, with 11 bases between them. Germline V lookup: CDR1 MNHEY, CDR2 SVGEGT. The CDR3 sequence: CASSYMGSAEAFF. DNA of the CDR3: TGTGCCAGCAGTTATATGGGGTCAGCTGAAGCTTTCTTT.

The chain links TRBV29-1 to TRBJ2-5; D uncertain. The CDR3 length is 14 residues. Trimming stripped 4 bases from V and 1 base from J, with 13 bases between. Germline loops: CDR1 SQVTM, CDR2 ANQGSEA. The DNA for the CDR3 is TGCAGCGTTGTGCTGCCATTGCGCCAAGAGACCCAGTACTTC. Translation gives CSVVLPLRQETQYF.

Worth noting for this clonotype: A read error may produce the germline difference seen at one junction end. The chain joins TRBV4-3 to TRBJ2-3; D unresolved. Germline CDR1 and CDR2: LGHNA and YSLEER. This CDR3 comprises 13 residues. The CDR3 bases are TGCGCCACCAGCCCCCGACTCTTAGATACGCAGAATTTT. This translates into CATSPRLLDTQNF.